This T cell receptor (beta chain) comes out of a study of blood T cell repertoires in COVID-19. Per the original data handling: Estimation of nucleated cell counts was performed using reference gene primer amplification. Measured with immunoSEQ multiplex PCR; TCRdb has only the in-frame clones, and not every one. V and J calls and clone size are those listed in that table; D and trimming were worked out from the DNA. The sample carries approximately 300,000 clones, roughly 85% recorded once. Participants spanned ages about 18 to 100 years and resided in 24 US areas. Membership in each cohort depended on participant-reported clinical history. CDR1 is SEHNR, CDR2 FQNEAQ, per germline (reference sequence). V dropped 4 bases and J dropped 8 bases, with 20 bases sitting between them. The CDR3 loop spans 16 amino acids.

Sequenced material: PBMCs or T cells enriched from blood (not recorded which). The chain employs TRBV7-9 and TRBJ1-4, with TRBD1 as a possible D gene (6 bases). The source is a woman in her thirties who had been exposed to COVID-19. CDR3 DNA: TGTGCCAGCAGCTCCGTCACCGGACAGAGGGTCGAAAAACTGTTTTTT. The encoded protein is CASSSVTGQRVEKLFF.